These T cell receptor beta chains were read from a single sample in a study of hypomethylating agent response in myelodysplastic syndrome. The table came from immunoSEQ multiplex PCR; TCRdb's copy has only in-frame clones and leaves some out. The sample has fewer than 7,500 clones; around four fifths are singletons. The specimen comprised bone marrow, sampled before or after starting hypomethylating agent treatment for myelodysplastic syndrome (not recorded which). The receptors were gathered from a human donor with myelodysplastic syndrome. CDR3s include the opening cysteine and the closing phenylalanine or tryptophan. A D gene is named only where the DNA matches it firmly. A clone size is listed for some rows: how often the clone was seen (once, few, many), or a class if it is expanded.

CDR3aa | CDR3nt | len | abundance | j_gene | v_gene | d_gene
CASGLDSYNYGYTF | TGTGCTAGTGGACTGGACAGTTATAACTATGGCTACACCTTC | 14 | NA | TRBJ1-2 | TRBV12-5 | NA
CAISDFGRVYEQYF | TGTGCCATCAGTGACTTCGGACGTGTCTACGAGCAGTACTTC | 14 | NA | TRBJ2-7 | TRBV10-3 | NA
CASSPMDSYEQYF | TGTGCCAGCAGCCCGATGGACAGCTACGAGCAGTACTTC | 13 | NA | TRBJ2-7 | TRBV5-4 | NA
CASSITPGPNSPLHF | TGTGCCAGTAGTATAACCCCGGGGCCTAATTCACCCCTCCACTTT | 15 | few | TRBJ1-6 | TRBV19 | NA
CASSPQGDNSPLHF | TGCGCCAGCAGCCCCCAGGGGGATAATTCACCCCTCCACTTT | 14 | NA | TRBJ1-6 | TRBV4-3 | TRBD1
CASSQAWQGAEKLFF | TGCGCCAGCAGCCAAGCGTGGCAGGGAGCGGAAAAACTGTTTTTT | 15 | NA | TRBJ1-4 | TRBV4-1 | NA
CATSRDRDISYEQYF | TGTGCCACCAGCAGAGACCGGGACATCTCCTACGAGCAGTACTTC | 15 | NA | TRBJ2-7 | TRBV15 | NA
CASRPAYRGPGDTF | TGTGCCAGCAGACCAGCCTACAGGGGGCCTGGGGACACCTTC | 14 | NA | TRBJ1-2 | TRBV28 | TRBD1
CASSQDPDREYYEQYF | TGCGCCAGCAGCCAAGACCCGGACAGGGAGTACTACGAGCAGTACTTC | 16 | NA | TRBJ2-7 | TRBV4-3 | TRBD1
CASSRQNTEAFF | TGTGCCAGCAGTAGGCAGAACACTGAAGCTTTCTTT | 12 | NA | TRBJ1-1 | TRBV2 | NA
CASSDMGAETQYF | TGTGCCAGCAGTGATATGGGGGCTGAGACCCAGTACTTC | 13 | NA | TRBJ2-5 | TRBV6-1 | NA